The source of this TCR beta chain is a study of T and B cells in COVID-19 patients. Regarding the study as a whole: Sorted SARS-CoV-2-responsive or tetramer+ T cells and CD4+, regulatory and CD8+ subsets were not yet sequenced. Early severe-case samples and blood from mildly ill patients during symptoms were in short supply.

Multiplex PCR with BIOMED2 TRB-A/B primer pools amplified TRB rearrangements. Via MiXCR, TCRdb re-called the multiplex PCR reads, giving one row per CDR3 protein. The sample carries tens of thousands of distinct CDR3 sequences, approximately 32% recorded once. In the case of this clonotype: Antigen specificity is unknown.

Blood genomic DNA input for TRB amplification was 250-500 ng. The CDR3 contains 14 residues. Trimming took 3 bases from V and 6 from J; bases not matched to a gene: 8. The germline gives CDR1 SGHVS, CDR2 FNYEAQ. Sequenced: blood. This clonotype originated in a human donor who had recovered from COVID-19. The rearrangement links TRBV7-6 to TRBJ2-7; the match to TRBD2 covers 7 bases. The DNA of the CDR3 is TGTGCCAGCAGCTTGACTCCGGGGAGGGCCGAGCAGTACTTC. This codes for CASSLTPGRAEQYF.